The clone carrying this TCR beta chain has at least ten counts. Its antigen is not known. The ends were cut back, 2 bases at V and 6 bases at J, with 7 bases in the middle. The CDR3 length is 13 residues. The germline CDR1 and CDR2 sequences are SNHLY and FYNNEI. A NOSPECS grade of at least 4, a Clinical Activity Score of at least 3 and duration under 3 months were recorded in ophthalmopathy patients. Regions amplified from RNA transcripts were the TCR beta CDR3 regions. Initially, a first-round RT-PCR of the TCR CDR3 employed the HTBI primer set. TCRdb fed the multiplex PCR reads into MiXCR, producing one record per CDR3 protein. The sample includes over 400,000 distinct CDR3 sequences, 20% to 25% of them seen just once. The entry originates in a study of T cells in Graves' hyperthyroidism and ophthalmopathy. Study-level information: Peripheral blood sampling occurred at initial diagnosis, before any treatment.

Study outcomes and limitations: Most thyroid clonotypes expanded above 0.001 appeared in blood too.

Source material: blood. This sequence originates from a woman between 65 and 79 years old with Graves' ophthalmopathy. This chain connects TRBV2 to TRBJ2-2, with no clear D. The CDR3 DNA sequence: TGTGCCAGCAGTGAAAATAGGGCCGGGGAGCTGTTTTTT. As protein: CASSENRAGELFF.